This T cell receptor (beta chain) was retrieved from a study of blood T cell repertoires in COVID-19. Germline trimming cut 2 bases from V and 5 bases from J; bases unmatched to any gene: 14. The CDR3 extends over 17 amino acids. Per germline, CDR1 MDHEN and CDR2 SYDVKM. Data came from immunoSEQ multiplex PCR; TCRdb stores just in-frame clones and leaves some out. The data show 150,000 to 170,000 clones, around 83% seen once. V is TRBV28 and J is TRBJ1-1, with 7 bases fitting TRBD1. This receptor was taken from a woman in her sixties or seventies with COVID-19, enrolled during active disease. The sample taken for sequencing was peripheral blood. The CDR3 DNA sequence: TGTGCCAGCAGTTTAATTGGGACAGTCAGGGGGTGGACTGAAGCTTTCTTT. Amino acids: CASSLIGTVRGWTEAFF.